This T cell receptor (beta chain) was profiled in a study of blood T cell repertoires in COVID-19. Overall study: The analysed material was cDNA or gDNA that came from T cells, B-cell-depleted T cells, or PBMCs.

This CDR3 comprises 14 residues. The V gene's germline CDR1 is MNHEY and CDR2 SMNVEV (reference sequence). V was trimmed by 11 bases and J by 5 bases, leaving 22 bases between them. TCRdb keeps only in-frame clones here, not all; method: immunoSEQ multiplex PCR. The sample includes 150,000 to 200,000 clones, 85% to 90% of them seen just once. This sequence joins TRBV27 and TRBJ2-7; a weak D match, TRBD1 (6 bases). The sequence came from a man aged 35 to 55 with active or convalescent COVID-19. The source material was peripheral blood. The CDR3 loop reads CAATYRVVGNEQYF. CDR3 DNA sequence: TGTGCCGCCACGTACAGGGTTGTTGGGAACGAGCAGTACTTC.